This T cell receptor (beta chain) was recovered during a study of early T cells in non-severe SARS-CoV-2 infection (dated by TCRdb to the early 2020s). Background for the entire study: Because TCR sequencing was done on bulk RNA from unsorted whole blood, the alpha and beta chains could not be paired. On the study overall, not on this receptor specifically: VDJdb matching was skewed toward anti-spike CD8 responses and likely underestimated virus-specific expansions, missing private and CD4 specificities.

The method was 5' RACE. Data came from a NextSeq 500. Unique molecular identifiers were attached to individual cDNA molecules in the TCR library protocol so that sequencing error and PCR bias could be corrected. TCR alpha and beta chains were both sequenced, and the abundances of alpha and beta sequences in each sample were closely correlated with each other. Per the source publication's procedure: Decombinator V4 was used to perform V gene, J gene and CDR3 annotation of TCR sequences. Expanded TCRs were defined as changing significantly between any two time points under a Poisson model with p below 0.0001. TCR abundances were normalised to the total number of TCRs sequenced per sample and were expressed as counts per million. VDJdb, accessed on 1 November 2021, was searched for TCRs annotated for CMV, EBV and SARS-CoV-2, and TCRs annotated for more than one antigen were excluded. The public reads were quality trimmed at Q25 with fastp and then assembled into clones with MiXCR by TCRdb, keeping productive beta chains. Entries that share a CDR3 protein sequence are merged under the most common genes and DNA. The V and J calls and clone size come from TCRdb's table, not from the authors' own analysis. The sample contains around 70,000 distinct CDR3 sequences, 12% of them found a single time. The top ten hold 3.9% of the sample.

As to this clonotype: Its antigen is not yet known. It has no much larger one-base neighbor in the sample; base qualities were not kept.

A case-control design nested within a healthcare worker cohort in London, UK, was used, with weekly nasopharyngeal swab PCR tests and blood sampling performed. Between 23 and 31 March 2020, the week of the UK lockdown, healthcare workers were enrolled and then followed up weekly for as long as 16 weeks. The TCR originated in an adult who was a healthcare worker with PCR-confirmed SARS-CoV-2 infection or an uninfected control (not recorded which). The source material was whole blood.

The CDR3: CASSLQGADGYTF. The nucleotides are TGCGCCAGCAGCTTACAGGGGGCTGACGGCTACACCTTC. The chain is made from TRBV5-1 and TRBJ1-2, and 9 bases in between align with TRBD1. The cysteine opens and the phenylalanine closes a CDR3 of 13 amino acids. Only the CDR3 part of the read is kept: 39 bases, read in frame from the first base. For CDR1 and CDR2, the germline V gene lists SGHRS and YFSETQ. Trimming takes 2 bases off V and 8 bases off J; junction bases not matched to a gene: 4.